This section outlines one T cell receptor (beta chain) sequence together with its context. V was pared by 10 bases and J by 0 bases, with 13 bases between. The CDR3 consists of 14 residues. Looked up from germline, CDR1 is LNHDA and CDR2 is SQIVND (reference sequence). Per the study methods: By means of reference gene primer amplification, nucleated cell counts were estimated. The repertoire was sequenced with immunoSEQ multiplex PCR; TCRdb's copy has only in-frame clones and lacks some. V and J calls and clone size are given by that table; D and trimming were obtained from the DNA. The table shows about 140,000 clones, with over 80% occurring only once. The data belong to a study of blood T cell repertoires in COVID-19. About the research overall: Sample material is recorded as cDNA or gDNA derived from T cells, B-cell-depleted T cells, or PBMCs.

The gene calls are TRBV19 and TRBJ1-3, with D tentatively TRBD1 (6 bases). The clonotype was recovered from an elderly woman with acute or convalescent COVID-19. Material: peripheral blood. CDR3 DNA: TGTGCCACCCGAGACAGGAGCTCTGGAAACACCATATATTTT. It encodes CATRDRSSGNTIYF.